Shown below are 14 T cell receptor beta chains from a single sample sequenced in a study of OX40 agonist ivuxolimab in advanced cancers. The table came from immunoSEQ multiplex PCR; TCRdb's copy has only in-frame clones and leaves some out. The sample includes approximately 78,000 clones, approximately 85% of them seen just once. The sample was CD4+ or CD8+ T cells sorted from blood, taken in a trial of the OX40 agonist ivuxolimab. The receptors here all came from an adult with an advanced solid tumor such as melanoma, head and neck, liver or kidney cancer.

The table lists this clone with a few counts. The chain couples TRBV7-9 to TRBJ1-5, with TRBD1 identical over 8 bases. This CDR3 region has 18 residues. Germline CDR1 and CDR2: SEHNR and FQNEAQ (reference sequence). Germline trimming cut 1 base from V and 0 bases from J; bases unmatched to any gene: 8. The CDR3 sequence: CASSLGSGGPTSNQPQHF. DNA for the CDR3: TGTGCCAGCAGCTTAGGTTCAGGGGGCCCTACTAGCAATCAGCCCCAGCATTTT.

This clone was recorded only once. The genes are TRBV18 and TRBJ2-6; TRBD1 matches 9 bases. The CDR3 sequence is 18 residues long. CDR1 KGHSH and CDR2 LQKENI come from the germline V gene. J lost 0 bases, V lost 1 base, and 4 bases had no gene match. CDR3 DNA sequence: TGTGCCAGCTCACCACGACAGGGGGGACTCTCTGGGGCCAACGTCCTGACTTTC. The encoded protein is CASSPRQGGLSGANVLTF.

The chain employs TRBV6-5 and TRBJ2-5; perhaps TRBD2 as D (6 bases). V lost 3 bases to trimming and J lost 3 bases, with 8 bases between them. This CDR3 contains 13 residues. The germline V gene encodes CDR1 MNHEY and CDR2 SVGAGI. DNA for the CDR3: TGTGCCAGCAGTTATTCGGGGGAAGAGACCCAGTACTTC. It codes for CASSYSGEETQYF.

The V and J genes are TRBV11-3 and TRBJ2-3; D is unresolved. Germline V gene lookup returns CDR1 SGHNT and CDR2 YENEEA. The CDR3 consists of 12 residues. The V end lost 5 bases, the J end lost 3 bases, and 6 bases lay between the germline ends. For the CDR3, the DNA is TGTGCCAGCAGCCCCCCAACAGATACGCAGTATTTT. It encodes CASSPPTDTQYF.

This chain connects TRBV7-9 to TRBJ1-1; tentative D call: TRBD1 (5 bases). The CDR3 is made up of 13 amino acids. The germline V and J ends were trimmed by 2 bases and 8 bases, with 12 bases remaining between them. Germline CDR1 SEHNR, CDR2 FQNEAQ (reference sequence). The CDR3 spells CASSLSGTSEAFF. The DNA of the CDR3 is TGTGCCAGCAGCTTAAGTGGGACCTCGGAAGCTTTCTTT.

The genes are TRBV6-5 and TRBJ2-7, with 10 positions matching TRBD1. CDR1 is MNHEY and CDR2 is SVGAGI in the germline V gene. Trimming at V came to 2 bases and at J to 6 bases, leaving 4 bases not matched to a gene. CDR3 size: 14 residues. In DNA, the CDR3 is TGTGCCAGCAGTTACCAGGGACAGGGGTTCGAGCAGTACTTC. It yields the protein CASSYQGQGFEQYF.

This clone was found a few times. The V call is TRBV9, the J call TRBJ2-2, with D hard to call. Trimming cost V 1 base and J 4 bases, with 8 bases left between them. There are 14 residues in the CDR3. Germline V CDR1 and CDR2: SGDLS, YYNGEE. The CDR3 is CASSVRPSTGELFF. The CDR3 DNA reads TGTGCCAGCAGCGTACGCCCCTCCACCGGGGAGCTGTTTTTT.

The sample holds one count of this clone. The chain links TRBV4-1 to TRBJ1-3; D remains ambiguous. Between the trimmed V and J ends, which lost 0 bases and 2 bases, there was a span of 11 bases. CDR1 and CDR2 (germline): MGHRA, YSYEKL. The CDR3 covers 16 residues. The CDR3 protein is CASSQDAGLTGNTIYF. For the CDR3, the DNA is TGCGCCAGCAGCCAAGATGCAGGCCTCACTGGAAACACCATATATTTT.

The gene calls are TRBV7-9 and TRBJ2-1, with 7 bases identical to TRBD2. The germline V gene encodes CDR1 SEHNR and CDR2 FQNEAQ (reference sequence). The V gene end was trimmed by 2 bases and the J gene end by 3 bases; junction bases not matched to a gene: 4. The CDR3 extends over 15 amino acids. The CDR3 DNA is TGTGCCAGCAGCTTATCCGGGAGGCTCTACAATGAGCAGTTCTTC. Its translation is CASSLSGRLYNEQFF.

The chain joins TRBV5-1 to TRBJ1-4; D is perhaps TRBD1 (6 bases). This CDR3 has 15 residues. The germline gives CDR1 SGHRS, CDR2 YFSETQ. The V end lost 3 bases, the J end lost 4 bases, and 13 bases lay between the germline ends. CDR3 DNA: TGCGCCAGCAGCTACAGGACAGCGGTTAATGAAAAACTGTTTTTT. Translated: CASSYRTAVNEKLFF.

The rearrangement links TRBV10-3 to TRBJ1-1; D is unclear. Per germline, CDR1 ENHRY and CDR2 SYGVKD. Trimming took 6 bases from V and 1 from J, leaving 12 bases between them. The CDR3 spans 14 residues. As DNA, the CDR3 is TGTGCCATCAGGGTTGACAAGACGAACACTGAAGCTTTCTTT. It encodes CAIRVDKTNTEAFF.

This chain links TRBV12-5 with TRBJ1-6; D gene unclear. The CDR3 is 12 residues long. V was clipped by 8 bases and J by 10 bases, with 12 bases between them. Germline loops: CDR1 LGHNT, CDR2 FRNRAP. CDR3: CASNDGVSPLHF. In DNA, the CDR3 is TGTGCTAGTAATGACGGGGTCTCACCCCTCCACTTT.

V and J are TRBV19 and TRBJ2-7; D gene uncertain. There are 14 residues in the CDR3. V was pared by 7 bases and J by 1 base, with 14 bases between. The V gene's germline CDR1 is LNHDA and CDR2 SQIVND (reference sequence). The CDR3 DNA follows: TGTGCCAGTACCGACGGACGGAGTTCCTACGAGCAGTACTTC. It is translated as CASTDGRSSYEQYF.

CDR3 DNA sequence: TGTGCCAGCAGTTTAGGGTCCGGGTATCGCTCACCCCTCCACTTT. Its protein is CASSLGSGYRSPLHF. The chain has TRBV27 and TRBJ1-6; no definite D call. Germline V gene data show CDR1 as MNHEY and CDR2 as SMNVEV (reference sequence). With 2 bases removed from V and 10 bases from J, the gap between germline ends came to 15 bases. This CDR3 has 15 amino acids.